These 31 T cell receptor beta chains were sequenced from one sample in a study of response to subunit inactivated influenza vaccine. TCRdb re-called the RT-PCR reads through MiXCR, storing one row per CDR3 protein. The sample yields around 530,000 distinct CDR3 sequences, approximately 15% seen once. The source material was CD4+ T cells sorted from PBMCs, sampled about 23 months after vaccination. Receptors were obtained from a man aged 50 to 75 who received an inactivated influenza vaccine.

Only a few counts were recorded for this clonotype. The chain joins TRBV7-8 to TRBJ2-1; 14 nucleotides match TRBD2. The CDR3 extends over 16 amino acids. The junction had 6 bases not matched to a gene; V was cut back by 5 bases and J by 6 bases. Germline CDR1 and CDR2: SGHVS and FQNEAQ. The CDR3 region is CASSRGTSGGSNEQFF. CDR3 sequence (DNA): TGTGCCAGCAGCCGAGGGACTAGCGGGGGCTCCAATGAGCAGTTCTTC.

This clonotype was recorded once. The chain links TRBV18 to TRBJ2-2; the match to TRBD2 covers 8 bases. Looked up from germline, CDR1 is KGHSH and CDR2 is LQKENI. The length of the CDR3 is 15 residues. V was clipped by 2 bases and J by 6 bases; unmatched bases: 5. The CDR3 DNA reads TGTGCCAGCTCACCAGCGGGAGGAAGGGCCGGGGAGCTGTTTTTT. As protein: CASSPAGGRAGELFF.

This clonotype has ten or more counts. This sequence joins TRBV20-1 and TRBJ2-4, with TRBD2 matching over 8 bases. V shed 6 bases, J shed 1 base, and the junction held 8 bases outside the gene matches. The germline V gene has CDR1 DFQATT and CDR2 SNEGSKA (reference sequence). The length of the CDR3 is 15 residues. The DNA for the CDR3 is TGCAGTGCGGAAGCGGGAGATACTGCCAAAAACATTCAGTACTTC. Protein sequence: CSAEAGDTAKNIQYF.

The V gene is TRBV7-2, the J gene TRBJ2-3; 10 nucleotides line up with TRBD2. Germline V lookup: CDR1 SGHTA, CDR2 FQGNSA. V gave up 5 bases and J gave up 0 bases; unmatched junction bases: 8. This CDR3 contains 17 residues. The DNA of the CDR3 is TGTGCCAGCAGCCCACAAGCGGGGGGGCCTAGCACAGATACGCAGTATTTT. Residues: CASSPQAGGPSTDTQYF.

In its sample, this clonotype was seen a few times. This sequence joins TRBV28 and TRBJ1-1; unclear D gene. This CDR3 comprises 13 residues. The V end lost 1 base, the J end lost 11 bases, and 14 bases lay between the germline ends. The germline V gene has CDR1 MDHEN and CDR2 SYDVKM. The CDR3 loop reads CASSLFQDLAAFF. The CDR3 DNA reads as TGTGCCAGCAGTTTATTCCAGGACCTGGCGGCTTTCTTT.

V usage is TRBV20-1 and J usage is TRBJ2-3; D is undetermined. From germline, CDR1 is DFQATT and CDR2 SNEGSKA (reference sequence). The CDR3 has 13 residues. Here the CDR3 reads CRVEHPGTDTQYF. In DNA, the CDR3 is TGCAGGGTAGAGCATCCTGGCACAGATACGCAGTATTTT.

This chain uses TRBV20-1 with TRBJ2-3, with 12 bases identical to TRBD2. Looked up from germline, CDR1 is DFQATT and CDR2 is SNEGSKA (reference sequence). The trim removed 0 bases at V and 1 base at J, leaving 5 bases unmatched. This CDR3 has 17 amino acids. The CDR3 sequence: CSARDELAGGRTDTQYF. In nucleotides, the CDR3 is TGCAGTGCTAGAGACGAACTAGCGGGAGGCCGCACAGATACGCAGTATTTT.

Ten or more counts support this clonotype. The chain combines TRBV12-3 or TRBV12-4 with TRBJ2-3; perhaps TRBD1 as D (6 bases). The CDR3 sequence is 15 residues long. The V end was cut by 3 bases, the J end by 2 bases, with 12 bases between. CDR3 sequence reads: CASSLGAGPTDTQYF. For the CDR3, the DNA is TGTGCCAGCAGTTTGGGGGCAGGACCCACAGATACGCAGTATTTT.

The chain employs TRBV11-2 and TRBJ2-3, with D perhaps matching TRBD1 (6 bases). The V end lost 5 bases, the J end lost 4 bases, and 10 bases lay between the germline ends. This CDR3 spans 13 amino acids. Germline assignment: CDR1 SGHAT and CDR2 FQNNGV. CDR3: CASSVPGADTQYF. Written as DNA, the CDR3 is TGTGCCAGCAGCGTTCCAGGGGCAGATACGCAGTATTTT.

The V and J genes are TRBV4-3 and TRBJ2-1; D tentatively reads TRBD1 or TRBD2 (5 bases each). This CDR3 has 16 residues. The ends were cut back, 2 bases at V and 4 bases at J, with 15 bases in the middle. Per germline, CDR1 LGHNA and CDR2 YSLEER. The CDR3 sequence is CASSQSRPGRYNEQFF. The CDR3 DNA reads as TGCGCCAGCAGCCAATCACGACCGGGACGGTACAATGAGCAGTTCTTC.

The chain combines TRBV12-3 or TRBV12-4 with TRBJ2-7; 7 positions agree with TRBD2. Trimming at V came to 3 bases and at J to 4 bases, leaving 6 bases not matched to a gene. The CDR3 is 14 amino acids. This CDR3 reads CASSLGGSLYEQYF. The CDR3 DNA is TGTGCCAGCAGTTTGGGCGGGAGTTTGTACGAGCAGTACTTC.

The chain uses TRBV27 and TRBJ2-2; possibly TRBD1 for D (6 bases). The CDR3 is 16 residues long. V lost 6 bases to trimming and J lost 3 bases, with 17 bases between them. In germline, CDR1 is MNHEY, CDR2 SMNVEV (reference sequence). For the CDR3, the DNA is TGTGCCAGCAGCCGGAAGACAGGCCCCTACACCGGGGAGCTGTTTTTT. Translated: CASSRKTGPYTGELFF.

Details on this clonotype: One end of the junction fails to match germline, which may point to a read error. The rearrangement links TRBV20-1 to TRBJ2-1; 10 nucleotides align to TRBD2. Per germline, CDR1 DFQATT and CDR2 SNEGSKA (reference sequence). The CDR3 consists of 19 residues. CDR3 protein: CCAPVARTSGFLINNEQFF. CDR3 sequence (DNA): TGCTGTGCCCCCGTGGCTCGGACTAGCGGCTTTCTTATTAACAATGAGCAGTTCTTC.

This clonotype was seen repeatedly, ten times or more. The chain has TRBV4-2 and TRBJ2-7; 9 positions agree with TRBD1. The CDR3 loop spans 16 amino acids. V trimming: 0 bases; J trimming: 5 bases; junction bases outside the gene matches: 8. CDR1 is LGHNA, CDR2 YNFKEQ, per germline. In nucleotides, the CDR3 is TGTGCCAGCAGCCAAGATAGGTCCGGGACAGGGAACGAGCAGTACTTC. Translated, it gives CASSQDRSGTGNEQYF.

This clonotype appeared a few times. V gene TRBV10-2 combines with J gene TRBJ2-7; D is unclear. V gave up 0 bases and J gave up 0 bases, with 9 bases separating them. Germline lookup yields CDR1 WSHSY and CDR2 SAAADI. There are 15 residues in the CDR3. The CDR3 loop is CASSESVYRSYEQYF. The CDR3 DNA follows: TGCGCCAGCAGTGAGTCGGTCTACCGCTCCTACGAGCAGTACTTC.

This clonotype has a handful of counts. V gene TRBV20-1 combines with J gene TRBJ2-1, with 10 nucleotides matching TRBD2. CDR3 size: 17 residues. V lost 6 bases and J lost 5; bases outside the gene matches: 16. CDR1 is DFQATT and CDR2 is SNEGSKA in the germline V gene (reference sequence). The CDR3 here is CSAERLAGVAGDNEQFF. The CDR3 DNA sequence: TGCAGTGCGGAGAGGCTAGCGGGAGTAGCCGGGGACAATGAGCAGTTCTTC.

This clonotype was detected a few times. V is TRBV9 and J is TRBJ2-2; D is perhaps TRBD1 or TRBD2 (5 bases each). CDR1 and CDR2 from the germline V gene are SGDLS and YYNGEE. V lost 4 bases to trimming and J lost 5 bases, with 15 bases between them. The CDR3 runs to 15 residues. The CDR3 spells CASSSMRGSTGELFF. The CDR3 DNA is TGTGCCAGCAGCTCCATGAGGGGAAGTACCGGGGAGCTGTTTTTT.

This clonotype has ten or more counts. The chain couples TRBV28 to TRBJ2-7, with TRBD1 matching over 7 bases. This CDR3 is 16 amino acids long. V trimming: 5 bases; J trimming: 0 bases; junction bases outside the gene matches: 10. Germline CDR1 is MDHEN and CDR2 is SYDVKM. Written as DNA, the CDR3 is TGTGCCAGCAGTGAATTTTCCGGGACAGTCTCCTACGAGCAGTACTTC. Translation: CASSEFSGTVSYEQYF. The full variable domain, rest sourced from reference TRBV28 and TRBJ2-7, is DVKVTQSSRYLVKRTGEKVFLECVQDMDHENMFWYRQDPGLGLRLIYFSYDVKMKEKGDIPEGYSVSREKKERFSLILESASTNQTSMYLCASSEFSGTVSYEQYFGPGTRLTVT.

The V gene is TRBV7-2, the J gene TRBJ2-2; 7 nucleotides line up with TRBD2. The CDR3 loop spans 13 amino acids. J lost 6 bases, V lost 6 bases, and 4 bases had no gene match. Germline V lookup: CDR1 SGHTA, CDR2 FQGNSA. CDR3 amino acids: CASSSLASGELFF. CDR3 DNA sequence: TGTGCCAGCAGTTCACTAGCGTCCGGGGAGCTGTTTTTT.

Ten or more counts support this clonotype. V and J are TRBV12-3 or TRBV12-4 and TRBJ2-5; 8 positions match TRBD1. CDR3 size: 14 residues. V shed 6 bases and J 4 bases; nucleotides not matched to a gene: 7. CDR3 DNA: TGTGCCAGCAGCTTCGGACAGGGTAGAGAGACCCAGTACTTC. Its translation: CASSFGQGRETQYF.

J is TRBJ2-1 and V is TRBV25-1; D remains unclear. From germline, CDR1 is MGHDK and CDR2 SYGVNS. The CDR3 covers 13 residues. The V gene lost 4 bases and the J gene lost 6 bases, with 10 bases spanning the gap. The CDR3 is CASSGDWGNEQFF. The CDR3 DNA sequence: TGTGCCAGCAGTGGAGACTGGGGCAATGAGCAGTTCTTC.

This sequence joins TRBV12-3 or TRBV12-4 and TRBJ1-6; no clear D. The CDR3 is made up of 16 amino acids. The V and J ends lost 2 bases and 7 bases respectively, with 15 bases between them. The CDR3 loop is CASSLRLRDVNSPLHF. The CDR3, as DNA: TGTGCCAGCAGTTTAAGGTTGAGAGACGTGAATTCACCCCTCCACTTT.

The chain carries TRBV5-1 and TRBJ2-7; the match to TRBD2 covers 9 bases. CDR3 length: 15 amino acids. With 2 bases clipped from V and 3 bases from J, the junction kept 6 bases outside the gene matches. Looked up from germline, CDR1 is SGHRS and CDR2 is YFSETQ. CDR3 in amino acids: CASSLAGGQFYEQYF. In nucleotides, the CDR3 is TGCGCCAGCAGCTTAGCGGGGGGCCAGTTCTACGAGCAGTACTTC.

This clonotype occurred a few times. The chain couples TRBV2 to TRBJ2-3; D is possibly TRBD1 (5 bases). CDR3 size: 14 residues. V dropped 8 bases and J dropped 2 bases, with 14 bases sitting between them. The germline V gene encodes CDR1 SNHLY and CDR2 FYNNEI. The CDR3 DNA sequence: TGTGCCAGCCTTTTTAAGGGGTACACAGATACGCAGTATTTT. Translated: CASLFKGYTDTQYF.

V and J are TRBV4-2 and TRBJ2-2; D not resolved. The CDR3 covers 14 residues. Germline V gene lookup returns CDR1 LGHNA and CDR2 YNFKEQ. Trimming stripped 0 bases from V and 3 bases from J, with 5 bases between. The CDR3 nucleotides read TGTGCCAGCAGCCAAGATCAAGACACCGGGGAGCTGTTTTTT. Translated, it gives CASSQDQDTGELFF.

This clonotype was seen at least ten times. The chain has TRBV5-5 and TRBJ2-4; unclear D gene. The CDR3 totals 15 residues. Trimming stripped 1 base from V and 2 bases from J, with 10 bases between. The V gene's germline CDR1 is SGHKS and CDR2 YYEKEE (reference sequence). The CDR3 DNA is TGTGCCAGCAGCTTGACGCAGACCACCAAAAACATTCAGTACTTC. Residues: CASSLTQTTKNIQYF.

The V gene is TRBV20-1, the J gene TRBJ2-6; D unresolved. This CDR3 region has 15 residues. With 1 base removed from V and 2 bases from J, the gap between germline ends came to 9 bases. Germline V gene lookup returns CDR1 DFQATT and CDR2 SNEGSKA (reference sequence). The DNA for the CDR3 is TGCAGTGCTAGAGGGCTTACGACTGGGGCCAACGTCCTGACTTTC. This sequence encodes CSARGLTTGANVLTF.

The chain couples TRBV5-6 to TRBJ2-6; D gene ambiguous. V lost 3 bases and J 0 bases, leaving 13 bases between the germline ends. Germline CDR1 reads SGHDT; CDR2 reads YYEEEE. The CDR3 has 17 amino acids. As DNA, the CDR3 is TGTGCCAGCAGCTCCATCGAAGCCTACTCTGGGGCCAACGTCCTGACTTTC. Protein: CASSSIEAYSGANVLTF.

The chain has TRBV28 and TRBJ1-4, with no clear D. The germline gives CDR1 MDHEN, CDR2 SYDVKM. This CDR3 is 14 amino acids long. V was trimmed by 2 bases and J by 11 bases, leaving 15 bases between them. CDR3 in amino acids: CASSLGTASWKLFF. The CDR3, as DNA: TGTGCCAGCAGTTTAGGTACGGCGTCTTGGAAACTGTTTTTT.

This rearrangement joins TRBV2 to TRBJ2-2; D perhaps matches TRBD1 (6 bases). V was clipped by 0 bases and J by 7 bases, with 15 bases between them. This CDR3 comprises 16 residues. The germline V gene has CDR1 SNHLY and CDR2 FYNNEI. The CDR3 bases are TGTGCCAGCAGTGAAGCGGTCAGGGGACCGCACGGGGAGCTGTTTTTT. This encodes CASSEAVRGPHGELFF.

This clonotype was counted only a few times. This chain connects TRBV12-3 or TRBV12-4 to TRBJ1-1, with D tentatively TRBD1 (6 bases). The CDR3 contains 14 residues. V shed 3 bases and J shed 5 bases, with 13 bases lying between them. The CDR3 sequence: CASSLGHLRTEAFF. Written as DNA, the CDR3 is TGTGCCAGCAGTTTGGGACATCTACGGACTGAAGCTTTCTTT.